The rows below give T cell receptor beta chains drawn from one sample of a study of post-analysis software for immune sequencing data. TCRdb used MiXCR to reprocess the PCR reads, holding one entry per CDR3 protein. The data contain roughly 870,000 distinct CDR3 sequences, roughly half of them singletons. The sample was blood. These receptors were collected from a girl aged 5-17 years with multiple sclerosis. Each CDR3 is given without its conserved first and last residue. The order of the fields is J gene, V gene, CDR3 protein.

>TRBJ2-5|TRBV13
ASSSLATIETQY
>TRBJ2-3|TRBV2
ASFASTSTDTQY
>TRBJ2-7|TRBV10-3
AISVAAISFSYEQY
>TRBJ1-1|TRBV20-1
SARDRRQGNTEAF
>TRBJ1-1|TRBV14
ASSQGGQRNTEAF
>TRBJ2-3|TRBV7-2
ASTRDY
>TRBJ1-5|TRBV5-6
ASSLGDSMYQPQH
>TRBJ2-3|TRBV5-1
ASGGRREGSDTQY
>-|TRBV15
ATSRNVAGPYEQY
>TRBJ2-7|TRBV7-9
ASSSSRGLDFFSYEQY
>TRBJ2-7|TRBV7-9
ASEGSTYEQY
>TRBJ2-3|TRBV20-1
SARRREGSPDTQY
>TRBJ2-1|TRBV10-3
AISGLAGVDEQF
>TRBJ1-2|TRBV29-1
SVGNRVSSYGYT
>TRBJ1-2|TRBV20-1
SALPDKANYGYT
>TRBJ2-5|TRBV10-3
AISGTNQETQY
>TRBJ2-7|TRBV4-1
ASSQVWGVVFEQY
>-|TRBV7-2
ASSEGLARYEQY
>TRBJ2-5|TRBV7-9
ASSPVGDRETQY
>TRBJ2-1|TRBV10-2
ASSEEGEYNEQF
>TRBJ1-5|TRBV15
ATSRDRAAFSQPQH
>TRBJ2-7|TRBV7-9
ASSLGGAGRKGEQY
>TRBJ2-7|TRBV15
ATTLAGDYEQY
>TRBJ2-3|TRBV7-9
ASSASGIGTQY
>TRBJ2-1|TRBV4-2
ASSQEPSGAYEQF
>TRBJ2-1|TRBV7-9
TSSPGQLAGVLWF
>-|TRBV5-5
ASSLGGGTYDEQY
>TRBJ2-5|TRBV2
ASEDRVLETQY
>TRBJ2-3|TRBV9
ASQGPTRTDTQY
>TRBJ2-3|TRBV7-9
ASNSRGAGGSTDTQY
>TRBJ2-1|TRBV20-1
SARGGGRYNEQF
>TRBJ2-1|TRBV6-4
ASSETLQQKAF
>TRBJ2-5|TRBV20-1
SARDGGQGFETQY
>TRBJ1-1|TRBV5-1
ASSSRGGGGSTEAF
>TRBJ2-3|TRBV7-2
ASSLSSKDTQY
>TRBJ1-1|TRBV29-1
SVVGRNTEAF
>TRBJ2-6|TRBV3-1
ASSQGAASSGANVLT
>-|TRBV7-9
ASSLIKAGVFAEQY
>TRBJ2-6|TRBV18
ASSQQGANVLT
>TRBJ2-7|TRBV2
ASSSPRDALSYEQY
>TRBJ2-5|TRBV2
ASSDLGGKTQY
>TRBJ2-1|TRBV29-1
SVSYTGADEQF
>TRBJ1-5|TRBV20-1
SARDQRVAGNQPQH
>TRBJ2-1|TRBV4-2
ASSTERISNEQF
>TRBJ2-7|TRBV6-1
ASTPTEFGVGQNEQY
>TRBJ2-1|TRBV11-2
ASRIDANEQF
>TRBJ2-4|TRBV7-2
ASSSLAGVFEQY